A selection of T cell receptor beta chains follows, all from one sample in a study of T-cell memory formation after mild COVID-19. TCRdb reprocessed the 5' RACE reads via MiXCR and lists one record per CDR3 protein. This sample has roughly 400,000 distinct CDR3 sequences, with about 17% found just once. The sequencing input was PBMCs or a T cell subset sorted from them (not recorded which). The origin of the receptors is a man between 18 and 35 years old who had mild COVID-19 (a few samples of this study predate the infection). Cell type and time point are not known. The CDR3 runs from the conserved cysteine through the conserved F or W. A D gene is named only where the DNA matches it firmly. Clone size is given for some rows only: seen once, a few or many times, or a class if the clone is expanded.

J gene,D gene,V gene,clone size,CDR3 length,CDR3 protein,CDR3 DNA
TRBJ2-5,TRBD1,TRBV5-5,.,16,CASSTRTGGKGETQYF,TGTGCCAGCAGCACCAGGACAGGGGGAAAGGGAGAGACCCAGTACTTC
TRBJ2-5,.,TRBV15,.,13,CATSSWVQETQYF,TGTGCCACCAGCAGCTGGGTCCAAGAGACCCAGTACTTC
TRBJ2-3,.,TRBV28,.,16,CASSLGLLVGTDTQYF,TGTGCCAGCAGTTTGGGTCTTCTCGTCGGAACAGATACGCAGTATTTT
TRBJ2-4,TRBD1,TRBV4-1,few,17,CASSQEAGGFAKNIQYF,TGCGCCAGCAGCCAAGAGGCAGGGGGCTTCGCCAAAAACATTCAGTACTTC
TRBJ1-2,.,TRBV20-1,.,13,CSARGTALYGYTF,TGCAGTGCTAGAGGGACAGCGCTCTATGGCTACACCTTC
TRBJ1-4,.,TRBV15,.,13,CATSRALNEKLFF,TGTGCCACCAGCAGGGCTCTTAATGAAAAACTGTTTTTT
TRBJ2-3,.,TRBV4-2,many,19,CASSQGLAQAAPGTDTQYF,TGTGCCAGCAGCCAAGGATTGGCCCAGGCAGCCCCTGGCACAGATACGCAGTATTTT
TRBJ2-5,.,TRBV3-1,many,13,CASSQGVGETQYF,TGTGCCAGCAGCCAAGGGGTTGGAGAGACCCAGTACTTC
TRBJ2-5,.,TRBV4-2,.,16,CASSQDFSLGQETQYF,TGTGCCAGCAGCCAAGATTTTTCTCTGGGACAAGAGACCCAGTACTTC
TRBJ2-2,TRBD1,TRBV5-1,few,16,CASRTGTGGFTGELFF,TGCGCCAGCAGAACCGGGACAGGGGGTTTCACCGGGGAGCTGTTTTTT
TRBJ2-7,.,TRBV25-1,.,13,CASSDLPTGEQYF,TGTGCCAGCAGTGATTTACCCACAGGAGAGCAGTACTTC
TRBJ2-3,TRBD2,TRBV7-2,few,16,CASRGLAGGPTDTQYF,TGTGCCAGCAGGGGACTAGCGGGGGGACCCACAGATACGCAGTATTTT
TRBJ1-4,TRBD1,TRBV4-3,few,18,CASSPRGYPGQANEKLFF,TGCGCCAGCAGCCCCAGGGGGTACCCGGGACAGGCTAATGAAAAACTGTTTTTT